Sequencing of this TCR beta chain was carried out in a study of vaccination effects on CD4 cells after COVID-19 (dated by TCRdb to 2021 to 2024). Describing the broader study: Participants received two doses of either the BNT162b2 or the mRNA-1273 mRNA SARS-CoV-2 vaccine. Pre-vaccine samples were collected from a couple of convalescent patients 16 days and one week before the first dose, corresponding to 142 and 148 days after COVID-19 diagnosis. SARS-CoV-2 spike-specific CD4+ TCR repertoires from before and after mRNA vaccination were compared in COVID-19 convalescent patients and in infection-naive vaccine recipients. The full study included over 8 COVID-19 convalescent patients and a few SARS-CoV-2-naive healthy vaccine recipients. In the study, cultures from other donors were sequenced using the Oncomine TCR Beta short-read assay on an Illumina iSeq 100.

From its cysteine to its phenylalanine, the CDR3 spans 13 amino acids. Left in the record is the CDR3 DNA by itself, 39 bases read in frame from the first base. Trimming at the junction amounts to 2 bases on V and 7 bases on J, and the germline ends lie 11 bases apart. As encoded in the germline V gene, CDR1 is SNHLY while CDR2 is FYNNEI. The investigation overall reported the following: In convalescent patients, the post-vaccine spike-reactive repertoire consisted mainly of new vaccine-induced clones, largely distinct from infection-induced clones. The study was limited by a small number of convalescent patients and lacked early post-infection timepoints. At late post-vaccination timepoints, both infection-induced and vaccine-induced clones showed marked clonal contraction, consistent with waning T cell responses.

In the ViraFEST assay, PBMC were stimulated with viral peptide pools, and TCR sequencing was then used to find antigen-specific CD4+ T cell clonotypes based on their expansion. After 10 days of culture, CD4+ T cells were isolated with the EasySep CD4+ T cell isolation kit. PCR-confirmed SARS-CoV-2 infection had occurred in convalescent patients between March and December 2020, before the Alpha, Beta and Delta variants emerged in the United States. Each well held some 1.9 million PBMC cultured in IMDM containing roughly 5.1% human AB serum, approximately 10 IU/ml IL-2 and gentamicin, along with roughly 10 ug/ml peptides. Half of the culture medium was replaced with fresh IL-2-containing medium on days 3 and 7. Each peptide stimulation condition was cultured in triplicate wells unless otherwise noted. Using Ficoll-Paque Plus gradient centrifugation, PBMC were separated from whole blood and then either used fresh or cryopreserved at -140C. The QIAamp micro DNA kit was used to extract genomic DNA from the cultured CD4+ T cells.

Details on this clone: Its recognized antigen is unknown. Nothing much larger sits one base from this clone, and base qualities are not available.

The method behind the library was the immunoSEQ multiplex PCR assay. DNA from the cultured, isolated CD4+ T cells was subjected to TCR beta CDR3 sequencing. As for how the authors treated the data: Non-productive TCR sequences were discarded, and reads were trimmed to the CDR3 region, with only CDR3s of 7 or more amino acids retained. Antigen-specific clonotypes were identified with the MANAFEST web app by comparing expansion in peptide wells against reference cultures. For clones to be considered positive, expansion at FDR<0.05 versus reference and all other wells, an odds ratio above 5, and a frequency above 0.1% in two replicate wells were required. A clonotype was defined as cross-reactive if the clonotype was significantly expanded both in SARS-CoV-2 spike wells and in at least one common cold coronavirus spike condition. Using the stringdist R package, CDR3 similarity was measured by Levenshtein distance, and unrooted trees were constructed with ape in R 3.6.1. TCRdb provides this immuneACCESS table in a form limited to in-frame rearrangements. Some clones are lacking; in checked studies, under half of them reflect an unresolved V gene, and why the rest are absent is not known. Clone size and the V and J calls come from that table; the DNA yielded D and trimming. The sample data list tens of thousands of clones, and approximately 72% of these were observed just once. Of the sample, around 30% falls within the top ten clones.

The chain joins TRBV2 to TRBJ2-5, with the D gene not clear enough to name. This sequence originates from a human donor who had a prior SARS-CoV-2 infection. Sequenced material: CD4+ T cells from PBMCs cultured with a peptide pool, taken before COVID-19 vaccination. CDR3 loop: CASSELGHGTQYF. The base sequence is TGTGCCAGCAGTGAATTAGGGCACGGGACCCAGTACTTC.